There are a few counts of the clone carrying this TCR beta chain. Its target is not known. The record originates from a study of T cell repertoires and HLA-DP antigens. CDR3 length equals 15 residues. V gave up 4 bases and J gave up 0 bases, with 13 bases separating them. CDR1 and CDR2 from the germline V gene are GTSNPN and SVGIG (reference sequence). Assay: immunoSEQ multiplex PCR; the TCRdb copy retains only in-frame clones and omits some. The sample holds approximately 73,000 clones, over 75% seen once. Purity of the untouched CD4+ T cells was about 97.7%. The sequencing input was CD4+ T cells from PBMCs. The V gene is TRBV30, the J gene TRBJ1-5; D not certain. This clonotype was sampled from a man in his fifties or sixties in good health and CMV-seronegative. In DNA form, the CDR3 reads TGTGCCTGGACCGCGCACAGCAATAGCAATCAGCCCCAGCATTTT. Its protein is CAWTAHSNSNQPQHF.